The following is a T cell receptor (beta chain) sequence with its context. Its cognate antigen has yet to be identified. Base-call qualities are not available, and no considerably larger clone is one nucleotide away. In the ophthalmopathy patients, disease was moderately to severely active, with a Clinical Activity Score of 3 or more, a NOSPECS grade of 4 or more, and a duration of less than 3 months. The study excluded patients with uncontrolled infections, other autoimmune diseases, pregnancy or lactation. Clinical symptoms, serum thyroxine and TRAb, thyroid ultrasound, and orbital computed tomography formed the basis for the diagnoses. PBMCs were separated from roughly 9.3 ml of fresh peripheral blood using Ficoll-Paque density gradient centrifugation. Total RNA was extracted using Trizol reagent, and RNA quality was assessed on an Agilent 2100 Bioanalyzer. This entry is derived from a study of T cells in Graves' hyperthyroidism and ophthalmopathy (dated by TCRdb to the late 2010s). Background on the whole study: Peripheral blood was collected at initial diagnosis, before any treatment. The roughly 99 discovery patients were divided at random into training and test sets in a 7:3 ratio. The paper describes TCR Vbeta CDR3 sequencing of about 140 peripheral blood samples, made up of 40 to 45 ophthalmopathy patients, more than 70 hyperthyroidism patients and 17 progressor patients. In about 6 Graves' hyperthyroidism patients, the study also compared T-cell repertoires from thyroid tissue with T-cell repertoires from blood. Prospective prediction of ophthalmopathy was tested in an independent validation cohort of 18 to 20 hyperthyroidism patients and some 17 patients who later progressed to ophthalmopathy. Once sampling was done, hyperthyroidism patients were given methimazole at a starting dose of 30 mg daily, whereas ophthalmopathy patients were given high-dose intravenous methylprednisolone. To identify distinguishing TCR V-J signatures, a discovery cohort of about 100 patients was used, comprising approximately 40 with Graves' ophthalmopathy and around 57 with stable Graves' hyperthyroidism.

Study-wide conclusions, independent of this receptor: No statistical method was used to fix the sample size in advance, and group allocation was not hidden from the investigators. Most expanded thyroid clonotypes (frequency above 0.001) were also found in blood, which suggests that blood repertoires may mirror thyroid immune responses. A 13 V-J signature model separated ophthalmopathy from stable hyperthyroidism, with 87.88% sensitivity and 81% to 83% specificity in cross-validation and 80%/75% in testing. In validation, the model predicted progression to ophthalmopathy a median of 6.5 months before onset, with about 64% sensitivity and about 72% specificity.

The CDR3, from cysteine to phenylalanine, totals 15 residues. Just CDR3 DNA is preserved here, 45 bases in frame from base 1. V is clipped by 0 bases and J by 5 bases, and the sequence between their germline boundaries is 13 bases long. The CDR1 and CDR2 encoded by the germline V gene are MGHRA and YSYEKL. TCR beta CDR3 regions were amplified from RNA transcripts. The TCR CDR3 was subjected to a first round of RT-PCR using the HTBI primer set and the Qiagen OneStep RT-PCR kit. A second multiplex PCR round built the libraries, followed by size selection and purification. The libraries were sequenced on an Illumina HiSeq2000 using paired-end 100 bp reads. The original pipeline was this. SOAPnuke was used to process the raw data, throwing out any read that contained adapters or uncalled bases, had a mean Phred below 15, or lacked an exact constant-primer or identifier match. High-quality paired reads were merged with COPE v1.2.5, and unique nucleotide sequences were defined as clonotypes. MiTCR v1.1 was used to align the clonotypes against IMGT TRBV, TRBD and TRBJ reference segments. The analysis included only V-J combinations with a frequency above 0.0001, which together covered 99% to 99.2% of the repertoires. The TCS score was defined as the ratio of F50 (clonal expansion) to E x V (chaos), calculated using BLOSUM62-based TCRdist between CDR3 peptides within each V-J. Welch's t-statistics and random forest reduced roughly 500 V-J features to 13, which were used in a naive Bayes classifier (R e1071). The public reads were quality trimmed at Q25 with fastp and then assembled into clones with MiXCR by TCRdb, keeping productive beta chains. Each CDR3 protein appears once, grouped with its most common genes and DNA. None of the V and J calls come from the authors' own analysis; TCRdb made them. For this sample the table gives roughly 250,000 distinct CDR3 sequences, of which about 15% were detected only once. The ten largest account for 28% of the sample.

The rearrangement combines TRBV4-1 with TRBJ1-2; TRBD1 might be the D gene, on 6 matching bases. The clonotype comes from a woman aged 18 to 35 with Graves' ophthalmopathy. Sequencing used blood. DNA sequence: TGCGCCAGCAGCCAAGATAGGGGGTCTGGGTATGGCTACACCTTC. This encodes CASSQDRGSGYGYTF.